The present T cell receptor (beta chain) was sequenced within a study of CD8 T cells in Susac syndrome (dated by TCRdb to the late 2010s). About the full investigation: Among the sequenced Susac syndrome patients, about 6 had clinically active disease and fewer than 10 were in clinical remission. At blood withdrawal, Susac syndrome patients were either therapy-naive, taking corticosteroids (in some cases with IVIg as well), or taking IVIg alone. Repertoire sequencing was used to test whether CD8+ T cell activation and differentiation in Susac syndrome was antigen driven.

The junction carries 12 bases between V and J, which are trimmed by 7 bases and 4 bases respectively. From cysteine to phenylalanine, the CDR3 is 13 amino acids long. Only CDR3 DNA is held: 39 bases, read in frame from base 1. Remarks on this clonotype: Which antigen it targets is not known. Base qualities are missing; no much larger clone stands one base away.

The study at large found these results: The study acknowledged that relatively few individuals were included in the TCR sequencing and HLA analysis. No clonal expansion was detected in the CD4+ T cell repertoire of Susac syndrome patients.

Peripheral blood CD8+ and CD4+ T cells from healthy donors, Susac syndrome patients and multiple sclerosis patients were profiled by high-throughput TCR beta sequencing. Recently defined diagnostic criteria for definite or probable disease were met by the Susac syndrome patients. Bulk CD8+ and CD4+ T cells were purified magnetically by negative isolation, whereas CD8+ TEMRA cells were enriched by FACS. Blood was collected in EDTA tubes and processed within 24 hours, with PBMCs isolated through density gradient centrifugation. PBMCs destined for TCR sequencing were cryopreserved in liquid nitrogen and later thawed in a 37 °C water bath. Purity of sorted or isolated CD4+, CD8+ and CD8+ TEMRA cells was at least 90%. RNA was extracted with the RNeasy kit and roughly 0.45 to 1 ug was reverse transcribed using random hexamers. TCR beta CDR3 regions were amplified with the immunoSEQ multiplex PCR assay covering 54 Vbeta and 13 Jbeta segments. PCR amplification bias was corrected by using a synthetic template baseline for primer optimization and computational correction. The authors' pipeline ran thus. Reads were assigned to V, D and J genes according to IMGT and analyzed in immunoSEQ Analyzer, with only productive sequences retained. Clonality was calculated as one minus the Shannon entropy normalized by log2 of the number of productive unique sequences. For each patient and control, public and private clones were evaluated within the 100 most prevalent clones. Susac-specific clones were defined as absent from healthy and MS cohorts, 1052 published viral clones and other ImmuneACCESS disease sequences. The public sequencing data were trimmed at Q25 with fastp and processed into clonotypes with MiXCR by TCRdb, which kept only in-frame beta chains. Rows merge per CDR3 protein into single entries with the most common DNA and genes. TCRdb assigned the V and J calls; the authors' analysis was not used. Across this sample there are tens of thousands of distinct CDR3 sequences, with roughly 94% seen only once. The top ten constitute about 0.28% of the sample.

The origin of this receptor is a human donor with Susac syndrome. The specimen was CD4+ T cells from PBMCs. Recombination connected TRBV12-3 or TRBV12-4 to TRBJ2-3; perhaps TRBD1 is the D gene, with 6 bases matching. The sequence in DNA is TGTGCCAGCACCCGAGGGGGTTCAGATACGCAGTATTTT. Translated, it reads CASTRGGSDTQYF.